These T cell receptor beta chains were read from a single sample in a study of blood T cells in healthy people across ages. Via MiXCR, TCRdb re-called the 5' RACE reads, giving one row per CDR3 protein. The table has around 2 million distinct CDR3 sequences, roughly 43% seen once. Sequencing was done on a sample of blood. The receptors originated from a human donor in good health. CDR3s include the opening cysteine and the closing phenylalanine or tryptophan. Each record gives: V gene, D gene, CDR3 length, J gene, clone size, CDR3 protein, CDR3 DNA. A D gene is named only where the DNA matches it firmly. Size is stated for part of the rows, as once, few or many counts, or as a class when the clone is expanded.

TRBV7-9	NA	11	TRBJ1-4	NA	CASSVNEKLFF	TGTGCCAGCAGCGTAAATGAAAAACTGTTTTTT
TRBV6-2/TRBV6-3	NA	12	TRBJ2-3	NA	CAGSYPADTQYF	TGTGCCGGCAGTTACCCCGCAGATACGCAGTATTTT
TRBV29-1	TRBD1	14	TRBJ1-2	NA	CSVEGQGQDYGYTF	TGCAGCGTTGAAGGACAGGGTCAGGACTATGGCTACACCTTC
TRBV5-1	NA	15	TRBJ2-3	NA	CASNQQGTHTDTQYF	TGCGCCAGCAACCAGCAGGGCACGCACACAGATACGCAGTATTTT
TRBV7-3	NA	15	TRBJ1-2	NA	CASSSSQGPAGGYTF	TGTGCCAGCAGCTCTTCTCAGGGACCTGCTGGAGGCTACACCTTC
TRBV9	NA	11	TRBJ1-2	NA	CASRQSGGYTF	TGTGCCAGCAGACAGAGCGGGGGCTACACCTTC
TRBV5-6	TRBD1	13	TRBJ2-1	many	CASSLLAGGEQFF	TGTGCCAGCAGCTTGTTGGCAGGGGGTGAGCAGTTCTTC
TRBV27	NA	15	TRBJ1-6	once	CASSRTGRINSPLHF	TGTGCCAGCAGTCGGACGGGACGGATCAATTCACCCCTCCACTTT
TRBV7-3	NA	15	TRBJ1-1	NA	CASSLTPRPNTEAFF	TGTGCCAGCAGCTTAACTCCCAGGCCGAACACTGAAGCTTTCTTT
TRBV3-1	NA	12	TRBJ1-1	NA	CASSQEEGSAFF	TGTGCCAGCAGCCAAGAAGAGGGGTCAGCTTTCTTT
TRBV28	TRBD1	14	TRBJ2-5	few	CASRTGIQGETQYF	TGTGCCAGCAGGACAGGGATCCAAGGAGAGACCCAGTACTTC
TRBV12-3/TRBV12-4	NA	14	TRBJ2-7	many	CASSFQGISYEQYF	TGTGCCAGCTCCTTCCAGGGGATCTCCTACGAGCAGTACTTC
TRBV12-3/TRBV12-4	NA	14	TRBJ1-5	NA	CASRTAGGGQPQHF	TGTGCCAGCAGAACCGCTGGCGGAGGGCAGCCCCAGCATTTT